The source of this T cell receptor (beta chain) is a study of PD-L1 blockade in urothelial cancer. Study-wide background: Blood analysis was done at 3 weeks (second dose) and 6 weeks after treatment began.

The sample's time point: pretreatment peripheral blood. The CDR3 is 15 amino acids. The V end was cut by 1 base, the J end by 3 bases, with 13 bases between. The germline V gene encodes CDR1 SGHAT and CDR2 FQNNGV. Spiking of synthetic TCR analog templates was performed in each PCR. Measured with immunoSEQ multiplex PCR; TCRdb has only the in-frame clones, and not every one. The sample records 60,000 to 70,000 clones, around 81% being singletons. The material sequenced was PBMCs, taken around atezolizumab (anti-PD-L1) treatment. The V call is TRBV11-2, the J call TRBJ2-7; the D gene is possibly TRBD1 (6 bases). The TCR comes from a man in his sixties or seventies with urothelial cancer. The CDR3 is CASSLGPGAYYEQYF. CDR3 nucleotides: TGTGCCAGCAGCTTAGGCCCAGGGGCCTACTACGAGCAGTACTTC.